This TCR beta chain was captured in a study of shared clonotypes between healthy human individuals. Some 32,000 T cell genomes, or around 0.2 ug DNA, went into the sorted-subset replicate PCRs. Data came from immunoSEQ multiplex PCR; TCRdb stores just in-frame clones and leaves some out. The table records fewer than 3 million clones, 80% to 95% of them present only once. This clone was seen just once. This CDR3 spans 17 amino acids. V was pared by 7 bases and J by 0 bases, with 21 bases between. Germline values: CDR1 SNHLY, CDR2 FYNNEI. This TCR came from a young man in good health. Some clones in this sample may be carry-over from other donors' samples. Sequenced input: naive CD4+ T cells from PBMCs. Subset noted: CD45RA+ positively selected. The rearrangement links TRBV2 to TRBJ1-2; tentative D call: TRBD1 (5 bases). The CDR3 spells CASTRWGSEGPNYGYTF. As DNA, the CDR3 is TGTGCCAGCACGAGGTGGGGATCAGAGGGGCCTAACTATGGCTACACCTTC.